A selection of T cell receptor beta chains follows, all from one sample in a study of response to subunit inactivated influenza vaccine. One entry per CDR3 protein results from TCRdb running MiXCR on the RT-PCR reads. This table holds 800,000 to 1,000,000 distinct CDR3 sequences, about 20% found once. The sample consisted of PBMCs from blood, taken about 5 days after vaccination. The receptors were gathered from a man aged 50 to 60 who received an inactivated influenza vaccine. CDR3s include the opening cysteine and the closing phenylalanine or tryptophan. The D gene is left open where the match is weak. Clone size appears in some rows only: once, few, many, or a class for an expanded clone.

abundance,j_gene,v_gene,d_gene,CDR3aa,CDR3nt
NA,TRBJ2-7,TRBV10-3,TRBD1,CAISGMTGTGGDEQYF,TGTGCCATCAGTGGAATGACCGGGACAGGGGGCGACGAGCAGTACTTC
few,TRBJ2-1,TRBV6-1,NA,CASSPPHPAGAYNEQFF,TGTGCCAGCAGTCCCCCGCACCCCGCAGGGGCCTACAATGAGCAGTTCTTC
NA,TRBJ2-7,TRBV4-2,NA,CASSQALGGTYEQYF,TGTGCCAGCAGCCAAGCCTTGGGCGGAACCTACGAGCAGTACTTC
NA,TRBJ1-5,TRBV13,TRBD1,CASSRTGGQPQHF,TGTGCCAGCAGCCGGACAGGGGGTCAGCCCCAGCATTTT
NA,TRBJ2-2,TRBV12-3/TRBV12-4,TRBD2,CASNRGVTGELFF,TGTGCCAGCAACCGGGGGGTAACCGGGGAGCTGTTTTTT
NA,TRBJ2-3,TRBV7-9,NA,CASSLGGQFTDTQYF,TGTGCCAGCAGCTTAGGAGGACAGTTCACAGATACGCAGTATTTT
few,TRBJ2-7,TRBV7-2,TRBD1,CASSLVGTGFMNEQYF,TGTGCCAGCAGCTTAGTAGGGACAGGGTTTATGAACGAGCAGTACTTC
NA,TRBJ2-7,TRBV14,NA,CASSPPGESYPYEQYF,TGTGCCAGCAGCCCCCCCGGGGAGTCTTACCCCTACGAGCAGTACTTC
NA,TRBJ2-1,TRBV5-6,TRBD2,CASSHWGGNEQFF,TGTGCCAGCAGCCACTGGGGGGGAAATGAGCAGTTCTTC
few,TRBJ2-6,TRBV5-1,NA,CASSLAFKTQGGSNVLTF,TGCGCCAGCAGCTTGGCCTTTAAGACGCAGGGAGGTTCCAACGTCCTGACTTTC
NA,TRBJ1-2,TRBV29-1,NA,CSVADSYYGYTF,TGCAGCGTAGCCGACAGTTATTATGGCTACACCTTC
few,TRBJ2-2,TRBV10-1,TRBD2,CASGETSGGPNTGELFF,TGCGCCAGCGGAGAGACTAGCGGGGGGCCCAACACCGGGGAGCTGTTTTTT
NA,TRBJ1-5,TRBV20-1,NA,CSAQRHHSNQPQHF,TGCAGTGCCCAAAGACACCATAGCAATCAGCCCCAGCATTTT
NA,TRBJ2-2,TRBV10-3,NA,CAINSLSETSGGELFF,TGTGCCATCAACTCTCTCTCCGAAACGTCTGGCGGGGAGCTGTTTTTT
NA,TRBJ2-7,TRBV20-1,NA,CSARADYEQYF,TGCAGTGCTAGGGCAGACTACGAGCAGTACTTC
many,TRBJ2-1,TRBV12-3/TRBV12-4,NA,CASSLAGSGPYNEQFF,TGTGCCAGCAGTTTAGCAGGGTCCGGGCCCTACAATGAGCAGTTCTTC
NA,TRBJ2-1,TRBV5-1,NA,CASSPASKNEQFF,TGCGCCAGCAGCCCCGCCTCGAAGAATGAGCAGTTCTTC
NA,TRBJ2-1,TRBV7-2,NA,CASSRGSSTRGQFF,TGTGCCAGCAGCCGGGGGTCATCCACCCGAGGGCAGTTCTTC
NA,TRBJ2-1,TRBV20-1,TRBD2,CSALGTSGKVGEQFF,TGCAGTGCTCTAGGGACTAGCGGGAAGGTCGGTGAGCAGTTCTTC
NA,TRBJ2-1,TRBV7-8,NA,CASSPSEGDSYNEQFF,TGTGCCAGCAGCCCCAGTGAGGGGGATTCCTACAATGAGCAGTTCTTC
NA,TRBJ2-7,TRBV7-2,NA,CASSLGPGGVYEQYF,TGTGCCAGCAGCTTAGGCCCGGGCGGGGTATACGAGCAGTACTTC
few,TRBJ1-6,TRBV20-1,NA,CSASTGSYNSPLHF,TGCAGTGCTAGCACCGGCTCCTATAATTCACCCCTCCACTTT
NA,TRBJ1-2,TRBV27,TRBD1,CASTLNRGRGYTF,TGTGCCAGCACCCTCAACAGGGGGAGAGGCTACACCTTC
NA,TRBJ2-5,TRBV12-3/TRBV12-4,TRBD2,CASTKVWTSGQETQYF,TGTGCCAGCACCAAAGTGTGGACTAGCGGGCAAGAGACCCAGTACTTC
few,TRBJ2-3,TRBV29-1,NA,CSVRGSQQSTDTQYF,TGCAGCGTTCGTGGTAGCCAACAAAGCACAGATACGCAGTATTTT
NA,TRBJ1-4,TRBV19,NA,CASSISRTKLFF,TGTGCCAGTAGTATATCTAGGACAAAACTGTTTTTT
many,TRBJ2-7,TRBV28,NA,CASSGPRLSDEQYF,TGTGCCAGCAGCGGGCCCAGGCTTTCGGACGAGCAGTACTTC
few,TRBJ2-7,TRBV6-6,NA,CASSYGGAGEQYF,TGTGCCAGCAGTTACGGGGGGGCAGGGGAGCAGTACTTC
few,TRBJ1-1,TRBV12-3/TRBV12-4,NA,CASSHGIVGGAFF,TGTGCCAGCAGCCATGGGATCGTTGGTGGAGCTTTCTTT
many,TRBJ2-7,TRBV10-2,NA,CASSEATALLSSYEQYF,TGCGCCAGCAGTGAGGCGACAGCCCTTCTGAGCTCCTACGAGCAGTACTTC
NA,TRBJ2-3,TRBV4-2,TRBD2,CASRATAGGSTDTQYF,TGTGCCAGCAGGGCCACGGCGGGGGGTAGCACAGATACGCAGTATTTT
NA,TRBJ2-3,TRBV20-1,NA,CSAMANSAARPSMDTQYF,TGCAGTGCTATGGCCAATTCGGCGGCGCGGCCGAGCATGGATACGCAGTATTTT
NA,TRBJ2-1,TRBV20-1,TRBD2,CSAPPWTSGRVNEQFF,TGCAGTGCTCCCCCATGGACTAGCGGGAGGGTAAATGAGCAGTTCTTC
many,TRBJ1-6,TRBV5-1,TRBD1,CASSLNWQGDSPLHF,TGCGCCAGCAGCTTGAATTGGCAGGGGGATTCACCCCTCCACTTT
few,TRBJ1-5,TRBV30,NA,CAWAEAGFDQPQHF,TGTGCCTGGGCCGAAGCAGGGTTTGATCAGCCCCAGCATTTT
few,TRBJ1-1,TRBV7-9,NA,CASSKSMLNTEAFF,TGTGCCAGCAGTAAAAGTATGTTGAACACTGAAGCTTTCTTT
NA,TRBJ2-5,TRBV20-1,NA,CSATGTVDAETQYF,TGCAGTGCTACGGGGACTGTGGACGCTGAGACCCAGTACTTC
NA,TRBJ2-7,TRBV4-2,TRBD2,CASSQEGTGTNTYEQYF,TGTGCCAGCAGCCAAGAAGGTACCGGGACTAACACCTACGAGCAGTACTTC
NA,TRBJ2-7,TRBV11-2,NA,CASSLLGGPGVQSYEQYF,TGTGCCAGCAGCTTACTAGGAGGACCCGGCGTCCAATCCTACGAGCAGTACTTC
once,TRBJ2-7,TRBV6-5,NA,CASSYRSGYEQYF,TGTGCCAGCAGTTACCGTAGCGGCTACGAGCAGTACTTC
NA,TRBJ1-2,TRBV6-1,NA,CATQTGTGSYGYTF,TGTGCCACCCAAACAGGGACGGGATCCTATGGCTACACCTTC
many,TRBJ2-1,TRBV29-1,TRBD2,CSVVAGSYNEQFF,TGCAGCGTTGTAGCGGGTTCCTACAATGAGCAGTTCTTC
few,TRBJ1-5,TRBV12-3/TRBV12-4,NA,CASRRTVNQPQHF,TGTGCCAGCAGACGGACAGTTAATCAGCCCCAGCATTTT
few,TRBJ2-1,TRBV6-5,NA,CASFQGHEQFF,TGTGCCAGCTTTCAGGGCCATGAGCAGTTCTTC
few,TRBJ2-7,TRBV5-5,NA,CASSFNWVSEQYF,TGTGCCAGCAGCTTCAATTGGGTCTCCGAGCAGTACTTC
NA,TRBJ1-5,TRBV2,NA,CASGRINQPQHF,TGTGCCAGCGGCAGAATCAATCAGCCCCAGCATTTT
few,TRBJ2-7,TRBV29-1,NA,CSVASYHREYEQYF,TGCAGCGTTGCGTCTTACCACAGGGAATACGAGCAGTACTTC
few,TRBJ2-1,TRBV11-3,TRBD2,CASSVRGGRGLAGVGSYNEQFF,TGTGCCAGCAGCGTTAGGGGTGGTAGGGGACTAGCGGGAGTGGGCTCCTACAATGAGCAGTTCTTC
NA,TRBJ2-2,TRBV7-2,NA,CASSPRWGTGELFF,TGTGCCAGCAGCCCGCGGTGGGGAACCGGGGAGCTGTTTTTT
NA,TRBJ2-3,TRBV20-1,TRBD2,CSAMREAGTDTQYF,TGCAGTGCTATGCGGGAGGCCGGCACAGATACGCAGTATTTT
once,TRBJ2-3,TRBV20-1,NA,CSARPIGTVSTDTQYF,TGCAGTGCTAGACCTATCGGGACCGTTAGCACAGATACGCAGTATTTT
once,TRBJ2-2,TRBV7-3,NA,CASSLIGETGELFF,TGTGCCAGCAGCTTAATAGGGGAGACCGGGGAGCTGTTTTTT
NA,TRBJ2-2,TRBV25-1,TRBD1,CASSPLGQGARGELFF,TGTGCCAGCAGTCCCCTAGGACAGGGGGCGCGTGGGGAGCTGTTTTTT
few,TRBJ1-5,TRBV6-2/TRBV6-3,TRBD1,CASSWDKTGSGHQPQHF,TGTGCCAGCAGTTGGGACAAGACAGGGTCAGGCCATCAGCCCCAGCATTTT
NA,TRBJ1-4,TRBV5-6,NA,CASSLDRPRRGQDNEKLFF,TGTGCCAGCAGCTTAGATCGCCCTCGGAGGGGCCAAGATAATGAAAAACTGTTTTTT
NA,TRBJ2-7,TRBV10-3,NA,CAISESTPGEQYF,TGTGCCATCAGTGAGTCCACGCCGGGCGAGCAGTACTTC
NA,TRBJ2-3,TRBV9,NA,CASSVGGSSTDTQYF,TGTGCCAGCAGCGTCGGGGGCAGCAGTACAGATACGCAGTATTTT
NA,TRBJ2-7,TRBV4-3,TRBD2,CASSQGWTSGGYEQYF,TGCGCCAGCAGCCAAGGCTGGACTAGCGGGGGCTACGAGCAGTACTTC
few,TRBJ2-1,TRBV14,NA,CASSQGVNNEQFF,TGTGCCAGCAGCCAAGGAGTAAACAATGAGCAGTTCTTC
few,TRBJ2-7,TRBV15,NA,CATSIAGTWTSYEQYF,TGTGCCACCAGCATTGCCGGGACTTGGACCTCCTACGAGCAGTACTTC